This is a list of T cell receptor beta chains from one sample in a study of shared clonotypes between healthy human individuals. Using immunoSEQ multiplex PCR, the repertoire was profiled, and TCRdb retains in-frame clones only, with some absent. Of 1.6 million or so clones listed, 98% to 99% are singletons. Source material: naive CD4+ T cells sorted from blood. The source of these receptors is a man aged 30-40 years in good health. CDR3s leave out the opening cysteine and the closing phenylalanine or tryptophan.

length | V | CDR3
10 | TRBV28 | ASSVLGQPQH
12 | TRBV4-1 | ASSQAGRKETQY
10 | TRBV2 | ASKTDPYEQY
11 | TRBV18 | ASSPTRNNEQF
12 | TRBV2 | ASTEEGLGNTIY
12 | TRBV14 | ASSRALSQETQY
15 | TRBV15 | ATSRDLAGASTDTQY
14 | TRBV4-2 | ASSSNRGRGEETQY
12 | TRBV7-8 | ASSPDGNTGELF
12 | TRBV30 | AWSVQGRRYGYT
13 | TRBV27 | ASSLTRVGGDTQY
10 | TRBV27 | ASSPITGELF
13 | TRBV9 | ASSVTPGQGYEQY
10 | TRBV28 | ASFYSNQPQH
12 | TRBV27 | ASSSGTSRETQY